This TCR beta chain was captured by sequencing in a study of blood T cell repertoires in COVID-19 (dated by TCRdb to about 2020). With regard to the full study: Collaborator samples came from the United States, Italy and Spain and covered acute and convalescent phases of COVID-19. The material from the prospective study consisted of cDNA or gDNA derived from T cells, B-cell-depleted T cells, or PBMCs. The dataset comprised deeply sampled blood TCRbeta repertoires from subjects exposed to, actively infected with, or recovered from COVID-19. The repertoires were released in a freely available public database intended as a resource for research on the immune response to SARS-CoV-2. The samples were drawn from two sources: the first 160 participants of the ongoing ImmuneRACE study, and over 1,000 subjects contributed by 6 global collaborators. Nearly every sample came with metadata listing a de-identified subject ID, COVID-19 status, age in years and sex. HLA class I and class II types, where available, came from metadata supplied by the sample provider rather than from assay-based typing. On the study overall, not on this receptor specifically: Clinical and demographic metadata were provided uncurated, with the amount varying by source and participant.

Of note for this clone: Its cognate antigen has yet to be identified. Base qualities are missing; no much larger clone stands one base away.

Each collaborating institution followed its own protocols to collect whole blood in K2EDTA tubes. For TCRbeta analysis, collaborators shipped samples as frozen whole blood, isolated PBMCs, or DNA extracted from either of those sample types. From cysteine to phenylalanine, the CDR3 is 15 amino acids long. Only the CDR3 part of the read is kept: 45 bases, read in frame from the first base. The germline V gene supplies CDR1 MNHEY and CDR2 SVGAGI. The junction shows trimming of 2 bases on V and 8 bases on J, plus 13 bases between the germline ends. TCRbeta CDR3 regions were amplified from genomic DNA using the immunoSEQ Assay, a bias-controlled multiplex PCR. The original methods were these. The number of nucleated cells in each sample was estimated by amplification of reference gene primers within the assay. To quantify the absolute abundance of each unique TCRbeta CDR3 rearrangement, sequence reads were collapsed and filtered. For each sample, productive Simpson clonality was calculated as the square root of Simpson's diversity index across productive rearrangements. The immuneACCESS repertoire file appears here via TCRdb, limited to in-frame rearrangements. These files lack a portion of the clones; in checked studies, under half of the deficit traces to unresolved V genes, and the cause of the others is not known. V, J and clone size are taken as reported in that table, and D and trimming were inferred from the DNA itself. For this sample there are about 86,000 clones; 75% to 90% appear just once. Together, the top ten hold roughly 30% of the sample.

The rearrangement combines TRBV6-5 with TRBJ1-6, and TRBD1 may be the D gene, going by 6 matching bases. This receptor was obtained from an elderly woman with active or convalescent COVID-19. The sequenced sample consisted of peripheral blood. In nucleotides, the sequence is TGTGCCAGCAGTTACATCAGGGGAGGGCATTCACCCCTCCACTTT. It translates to CASSYIRGGHSPLHF.